This T cell receptor (beta chain) is drawn from a study of B cell selection in AIRE deficiency. Overall study findings and caveats: Healthy donors alone shared more than 30% of thousands of Treg sequences; patients alone 8.5% to 10%. Patient Tconv and Treg cells showed healthy-like TCRBV usage, CDR3 length, diversity. With only TCRbeta sequenced, about 37% of shared healthy Treg sequences overlapped Tconv.

V was cut by 2 bases and J by 2 bases, with 15 bases left in between. The germline V gene encodes CDR1 GTSNPN and CDR2 SVGIG (reference sequence). The CDR3 is made up of 15 amino acids. Data came from immunoSEQ multiplex PCR; TCRdb stores just in-frame clones and leaves some out. In the table there are roughly 14,000 clones, about 93% of which are singletons. A note on this clone: The antigen is unknown.

Regulatory T cells were sorted as CD4+CD25hiCD127low/negative. The origin of this receptor is a human donor with AIRE deficiency. The chain couples TRBV30 to TRBJ2-5; D gene uncertain. Sample: Tregs sorted from PBMCs. Written as DNA, the CDR3 is TGTGCCTGGAGTCCGAACGAGGCTAGACAAGAGACCCAGTACTTC. Translation gives CAWSPNEARQETQYF.